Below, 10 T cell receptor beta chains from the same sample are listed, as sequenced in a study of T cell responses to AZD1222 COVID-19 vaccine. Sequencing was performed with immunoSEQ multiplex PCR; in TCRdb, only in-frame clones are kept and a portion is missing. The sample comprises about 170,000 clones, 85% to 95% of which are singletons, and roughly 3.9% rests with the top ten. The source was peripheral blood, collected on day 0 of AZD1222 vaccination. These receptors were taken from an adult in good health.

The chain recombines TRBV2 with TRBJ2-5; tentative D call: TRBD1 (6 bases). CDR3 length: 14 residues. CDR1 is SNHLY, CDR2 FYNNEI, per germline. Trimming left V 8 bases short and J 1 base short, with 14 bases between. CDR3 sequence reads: CASAPQGLQETQYF. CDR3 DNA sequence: TGTGCCAGCGCCCCACAGGGTCTCCAAGAGACCCAGTACTTC.

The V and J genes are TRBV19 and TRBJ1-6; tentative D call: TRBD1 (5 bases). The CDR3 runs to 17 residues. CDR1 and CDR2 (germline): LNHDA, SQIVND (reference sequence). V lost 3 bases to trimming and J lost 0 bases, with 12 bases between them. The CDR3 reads CASSIRDPSSYNSPLHF. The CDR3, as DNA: TGTGCCAGTAGTATCCGGGACCCCAGCTCCTATAATTCACCCCTCCACTTT. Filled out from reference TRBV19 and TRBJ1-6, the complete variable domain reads DGGITQSPKYLFRKEGQNVTLSCEQNLNHDAMYWYRQDPGQGLRLIYYSQIVNDFQKGDIAEGYSVSREKKESFPLTVTSAQKNPTAFYLCASSIRDPSSYNSPLHFGNGTRLTVT.

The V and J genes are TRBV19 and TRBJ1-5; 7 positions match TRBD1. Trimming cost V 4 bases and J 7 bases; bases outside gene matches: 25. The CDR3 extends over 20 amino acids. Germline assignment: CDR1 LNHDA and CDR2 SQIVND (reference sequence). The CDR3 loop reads CASSSILGGTVTNVGQPQHF. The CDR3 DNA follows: TGTGCCAGTAGTAGTATCCTCGGCGGGACAGTAACAAACGTGGGGCAGCCCCAGCATTTT.

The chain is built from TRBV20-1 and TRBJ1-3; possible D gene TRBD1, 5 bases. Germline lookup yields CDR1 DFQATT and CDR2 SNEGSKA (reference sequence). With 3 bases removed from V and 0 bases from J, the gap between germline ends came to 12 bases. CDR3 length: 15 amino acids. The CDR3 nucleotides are TGCAGTGCTAGTATAGGGGTGAGCTCTGGAAACACCATATATTTT. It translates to CSASIGVSSGNTIYF.

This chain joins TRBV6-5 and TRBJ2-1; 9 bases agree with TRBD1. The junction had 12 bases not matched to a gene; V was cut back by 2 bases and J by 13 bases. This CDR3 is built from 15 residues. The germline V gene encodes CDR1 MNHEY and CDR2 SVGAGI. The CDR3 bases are TGTGCCAGCAGTTACGGGACAGGGTTTGGGTTAATTCAGTTCTTC. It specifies CASSYGTGFGLIQFF.

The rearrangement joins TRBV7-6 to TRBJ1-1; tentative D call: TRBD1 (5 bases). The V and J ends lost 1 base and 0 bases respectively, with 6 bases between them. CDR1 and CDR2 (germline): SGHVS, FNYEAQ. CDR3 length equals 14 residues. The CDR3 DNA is TGTGCCAGCAGCTTAGGGGGGGTGAACACTGAAGCTTTCTTT. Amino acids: CASSLGGVNTEAFF.

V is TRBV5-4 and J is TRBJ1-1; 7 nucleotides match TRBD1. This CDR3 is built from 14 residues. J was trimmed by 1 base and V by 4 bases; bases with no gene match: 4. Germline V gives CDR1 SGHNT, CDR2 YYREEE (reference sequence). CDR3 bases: TGTGCCAGCAGCATAAGGACAGGGAACACTGAAGCTTTCTTT. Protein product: CASSIRTGNTEAFF.

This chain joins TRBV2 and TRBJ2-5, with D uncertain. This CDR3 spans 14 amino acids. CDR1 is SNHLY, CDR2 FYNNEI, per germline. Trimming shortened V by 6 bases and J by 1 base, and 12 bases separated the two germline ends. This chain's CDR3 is CASSKDLFQETQYF. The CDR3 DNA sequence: TGTGCCAGCAGCAAAGACCTATTCCAAGAGACCCAGTACTTC. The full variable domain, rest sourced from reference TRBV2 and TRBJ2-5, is EPEVTQTPSHQVTQMGQEVILRCVPISNHLYFYWYRQILGQKVEFLVSFYNNEISEKSEIFDDQFSVERPDGSNFTLKIRSTKLEDSAMYFCASSKDLFQETQYFGPGTRLLVL.

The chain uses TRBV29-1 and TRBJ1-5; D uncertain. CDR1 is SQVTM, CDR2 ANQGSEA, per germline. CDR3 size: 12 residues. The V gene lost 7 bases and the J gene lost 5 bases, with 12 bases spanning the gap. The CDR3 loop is CSGPWSYQPQHF. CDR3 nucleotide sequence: TGCAGCGGCCCGTGGAGCTATCAGCCCCAGCATTTT.

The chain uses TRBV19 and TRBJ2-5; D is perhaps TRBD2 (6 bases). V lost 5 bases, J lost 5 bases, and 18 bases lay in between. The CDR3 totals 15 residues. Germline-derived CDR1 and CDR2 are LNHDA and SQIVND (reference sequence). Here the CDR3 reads CASSSPREGRETQYF. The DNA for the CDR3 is TGTGCCAGTAGTTCCCCCAGGGAAGGGAGGGAGACCCAGTACTTC. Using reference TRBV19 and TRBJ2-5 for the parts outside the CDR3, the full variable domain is DGGITQSPKYLFRKEGQNVTLSCEQNLNHDAMYWYRQDPGQGLRLIYYSQIVNDFQKGDIAEGYSVSREKKESFPLTVTSAQKNPTAFYLCASSSPREGRETQYFGPGTRLLVL.